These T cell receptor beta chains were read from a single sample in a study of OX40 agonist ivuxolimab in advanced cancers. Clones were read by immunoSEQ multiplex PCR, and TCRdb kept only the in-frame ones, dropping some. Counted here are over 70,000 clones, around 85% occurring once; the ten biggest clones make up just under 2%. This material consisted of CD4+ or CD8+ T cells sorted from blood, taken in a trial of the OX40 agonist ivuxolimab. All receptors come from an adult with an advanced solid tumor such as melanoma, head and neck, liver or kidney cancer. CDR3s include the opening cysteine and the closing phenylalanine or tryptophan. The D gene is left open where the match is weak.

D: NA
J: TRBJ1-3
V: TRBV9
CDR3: CASSPQVISGNTIYF

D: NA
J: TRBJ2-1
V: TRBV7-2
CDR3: CASSLKQGSYNEQFF

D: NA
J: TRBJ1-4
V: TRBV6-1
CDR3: CASSEGGGPTNEKLFF

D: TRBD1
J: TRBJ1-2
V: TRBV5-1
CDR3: CASSLGQGATGYTF

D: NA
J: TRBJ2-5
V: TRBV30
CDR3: CAWSQLQETQYF

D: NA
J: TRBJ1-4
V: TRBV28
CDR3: CASLDISRNEKLFF

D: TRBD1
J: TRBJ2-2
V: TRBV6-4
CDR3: CASSVSRDRGSGELFF

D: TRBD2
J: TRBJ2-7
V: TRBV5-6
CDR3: CASSLGTSGASYEQYF

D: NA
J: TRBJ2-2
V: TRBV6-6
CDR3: CASSFPPERGTGELFF

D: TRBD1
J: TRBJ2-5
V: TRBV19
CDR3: CASSPGAGGKRTQYF

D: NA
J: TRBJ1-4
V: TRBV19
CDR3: CASARATGANEKLFF

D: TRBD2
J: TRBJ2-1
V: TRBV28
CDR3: CASGSGASGGDNNEQFF

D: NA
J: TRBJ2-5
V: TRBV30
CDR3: CAWRTGTRRGTQYF

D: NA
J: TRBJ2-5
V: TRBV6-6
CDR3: CASTRVSGTGKTQYF

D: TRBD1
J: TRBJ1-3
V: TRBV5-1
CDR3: CASSAGQGTGNTIYF

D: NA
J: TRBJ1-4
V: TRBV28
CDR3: CARRGDEKLFF

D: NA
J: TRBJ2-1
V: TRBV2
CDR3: CASSPNSPRVNEQFF

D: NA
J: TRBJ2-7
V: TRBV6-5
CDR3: CASSYSNTEQYF